This record covers a single TCR beta chain. The data derive from a study of human T cells and chemical hapten exposure. Turning to the study itself: Skin of the upper inner arm, around 2 cm by around 2 cm, received 2% DPC for sensitization.

The time point was: pre-sensitization, week 0. Treatment reported: therapeutic diphenylcyclopropenone sensitization with weekly scalp DPC. V gave up 5 bases and J gave up 3 bases, with 17 bases separating them. The CDR3 is 16 residues long. Looked up from germline, CDR1 is MNHEY and CDR2 is SMNVEV (reference sequence). TCRdb reprocessed the RACE reads via MiXCR and lists one record per CDR3 protein. The sample comprises 95,000 to 150,000 distinct CDR3 sequences, approximately 15% of which are singletons, and around 2.8% rests with the top ten. Material: whole blood, obtained in connection with sensitization to the hapten diphenylcyclopropenone (DPC). This chain connects TRBV27 to TRBJ2-1; tentatively, D is TRBD2 (6 bases). The TCR was taken from a woman aged 18-29 years with alopecia areata. Some clones in this sample may be carry-over from other donors' samples. The CDR3 sequence: CASSGLPGLLYNEQFF. The CDR3 region has the DNA TGTGCCAGCAGTGGGCTGCCGGGACTCCTCTACAATGAGCAGTTCTTC.